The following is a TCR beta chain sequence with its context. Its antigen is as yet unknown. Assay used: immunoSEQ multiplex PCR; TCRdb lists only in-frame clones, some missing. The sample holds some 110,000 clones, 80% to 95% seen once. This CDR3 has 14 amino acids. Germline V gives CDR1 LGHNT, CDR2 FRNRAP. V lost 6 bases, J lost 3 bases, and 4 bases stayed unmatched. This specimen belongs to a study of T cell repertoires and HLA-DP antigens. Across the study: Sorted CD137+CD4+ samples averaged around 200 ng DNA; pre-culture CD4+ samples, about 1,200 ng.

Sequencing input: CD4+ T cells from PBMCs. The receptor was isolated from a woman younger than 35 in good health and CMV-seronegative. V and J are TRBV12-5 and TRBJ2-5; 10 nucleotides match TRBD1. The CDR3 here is CASGPGQGKETQYF. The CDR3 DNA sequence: TGTGCTAGTGGCCCGGGACAGGGGAAAGAGACCCAGTACTTC.